This TCR beta chain was obtained from a study of blood T cell repertoires in COVID-19. As for the study in general: COVID-19 samples from acute and convalescent phases originated in the United States, Italy and Spain. PBMCs, B-cell-depleted T cells, or T cells were the source of the cDNA or gDNA that made up the material.

This clone has more than one count but fewer than ten. Germline CDR1 is KGHSH and CDR2 is LQKENI. There are 15 residues in the CDR3. Trimming removed 6 bases from V and 4 bases from J, with 19 bases in between. The assay was immunoSEQ multiplex PCR, and TCRdb's table has in-frame clones only and misses some. The repertoire includes a few hundred thousand clones, roughly 80% of them detected once, and around 5% sits in the top ten. The study drew participants aged about 18 to 89 years from approximately 23 US areas. Exposed volunteers were people who met a COVID-19 case within 2 weeks before study entry.

The sequence derives from a man in his forties who had been exposed to COVID-19. The J gene is TRBJ2-7, the V gene TRBV18, with D unclear. The sequencing input was PBMCs or T cells enriched from blood (not recorded which). In nucleotides, the CDR3 is TGTGCCAGCTCCCCCCGACACCCTCCGGTATACGAGCAGTACTTC. Encoded protein: CASSPRHPPVYEQYF.